This is a list of T cell receptor beta chains from one sample in a study of beta chain features in type 1 diabetes. Sequencing was performed with immunoSEQ multiplex PCR; in TCRdb, only in-frame clones are kept and a portion is missing. The data contain 600,000 to 750,000 clones, 9.5% to 15% of them seen just once; the ten biggest clones take up around 0.12%. The sequenced sample was naive CD4+ T cells from blood. All receptors derive from a man aged 25 to 40 with type 1 diabetes. The CDR3 runs from the conserved cysteine through the conserved F or W. D genes are given only for firm matches. The size entry is marked missing in some rows and otherwise reads once, few, many or a size class.

>few|TRBV7-9|12|.|TRBJ2-5
TGTGCCAGCAGCTTAAGTACGGAGACCCAGTACTTC
CASSLSTETQYF
>few|TRBV6-1|15|TRBD1|TRBJ1-2
TGTGCCAGCAGTGAATACGGGGACAGTCGGGATGGCTACACCTTC
CASSEYGDSRDGYTF
>few|TRBV29-1|12|TRBD1|TRBJ1-2
TGCAGCGTCCGGACAGGGGACGGTGGCTACACCTTC
CSVRTGDGGYTF
>.|TRBV29-1|14|TRBD1|TRBJ2-7
TGCAGCGTTGATGGGACAGGGGGACCCTACGAGCAGTACTTC
CSVDGTGGPYEQYF
>.|TRBV7-8|15|TRBD2|TRBJ2-5
TGTGCCAGCAGCTCACTAGCGGCTACACAAGAGACCCAGTACTTC
CASSSLAATQETQYF
>.|TRBV27|15|TRBD2|TRBJ2-7
TGTGCCAGCAGGATTGGGGGAGGGCGCAACTACGAGCAGTACTTC
CASRIGGGRNYEQYF
>.|TRBV9|15|TRBD2|TRBJ2-7
TGTGCCAGCAGCGCCTTTAGCGGGGGGCCCTACGAGCAGTACTTC
CASSAFSGGPYEQYF
>.|TRBV18|13|.|TRBJ2-3
TGTGCCAGCTCCCGCCTGGGCACAGATACGCAGTATTTT
CASSRLGTDTQYF
>.|TRBV13|15|.|TRBJ2-2
TGTGCCAGCAGCTTATATCCAGGGGAGGTTGGGGAGCTGTTTTTT
CASSLYPGEVGELFF
>few|TRBV6-5|15|.|TRBJ1-2
TGTGCCAGCAGTGCAGTAGGACCGGGAAGCTATGGCTACACCTTC
CASSAVGPGSYGYTF
>few|TRBV7-2|16|TRBD1|TRBJ1-2
TGTGCCAGCAGCTTTCATGGGACAGGGTTGGGCTATGGCTACACCTTC
CASSFHGTGLGYGYTF
>.|TRBV7-8|13|.|TRBJ1-2
TGTGCCAGCAGCTTCTCAGGGGCGGGTGGCTACACCTTC
CASSFSGAGGYTF
>few|TRBV5-1|12|.|TRBJ1-2
TGCGCCAGCAGCCCACATCAGGATGGCTACACCTTC
CASSPHQDGYTF
>.|TRBV30|14|TRBD1|TRBJ1-5
TGTGCCTACAAACCGGGACAGGGTAGTCAGCCCCAGCATTTT
CAYKPGQGSQPQHF
>.|TRBV7-8|11|.|TRBJ1-1
TGTGCCAGCAGCTCAGTCGCGGAAGCTTTCTTT
CASSSVAEAFF
>few|TRBV5-1|14|.|TRBJ2-5
TGCGCCAGCAGCGTTCCGGGCCAAGGGGAGACCCAGTACTTC
CASSVPGQGETQYF
>few|TRBV7-2|16|.|TRBJ1-6
TGTGCCAGCAGCTTAGATTCAGGGCCTAATAATTCACCCCTCCACTTT
CASSLDSGPNNSPLHF
>.|TRBV7-9|17|.|TRBJ1-5
TGTGCCAGCAGCTTAGATGACAGAGTCGGGGTCAATCAGCCCCAGCATTTT
CASSLDDRVGVNQPQHF
>.|TRBV14|15|.|TRBJ1-1
TGTGCCAGCAGCCAAGGCCGGGGAGGTTTCACTGAAGCTTTCTTT
CASSQGRGGFTEAFF
>.|TRBV29-1|12|.|TRBJ1-1
TGCAGCGTTGAGGGGGTAAACACTGAAGCTTTCTTT
CSVEGVNTEAFF
>few|TRBV7-2|16|TRBD1|TRBJ2-2
TGTGCCAGCAGCCCTCCGGGACAGGTTAACACCGGGGAGCTGTTTTTT
CASSPPGQVNTGELFF
>.|TRBV28|17|.|TRBJ1-2
TGTGCCAGCAGTCTTCCCAATCTGGGACCCACAAACTATGGCTACACCTTC
CASSLPNLGPTNYGYTF
>few|TRBV6-5|14|TRBD1|TRBJ2-3
TGTGCCAGCAGTCAAACAGGGGGCACAGATACGCAGTATTTT
CASSQTGGTDTQYF
>few|TRBV5-1|15|.|TRBJ2-7
TGCGCCAGCAGCTTGGAGGCAGGGACCCGATACGAGCAGTACTTC
CASSLEAGTRYEQYF
>.|TRBV28|13|.|TRBJ2-6
TGTGCCACCCGAGTATCTGGGGCCAACGTCCTGACTTTC
CATRVSGANVLTF
>.|TRBV10-3|14|.|TRBJ1-1
TGTGCCATCAGTGTGGGGCCGATGAACACTGAAGCTTTCTTT
CAISVGPMNTEAFF
>.|TRBV6-5|11|.|TRBJ2-7
TGTGCCAGCAGTGGAAAGAGCGAGCAGTACTTC
CASSGKSEQYF
>few|TRBV29-1|11|.|TRBJ1-5
TGCAGCGCCTTGTGCGGCCGGCCCCAGCATTTT
CSALCGRPQHF
>.|TRBV28|15|.|TRBJ2-1
TGTGCCAGCAGTCGTACAGGGATCCGTACGGGTGAGCAGTTCTTC
CASSRTGIRTGEQFF
>few|TRBV7-9|15|.|TRBJ2-2
TGTGCCAGCAGCTTAGCAGGGAAGAACACCGGGGAGCTGTTTTTT
CASSLAGKNTGELFF
>few|TRBV7-2|18|.|TRBJ1-6
TGTGCCAGCAGCTTAGCGGGGACGGCGAGCTCCTATAATTCACCCCTCCACTTT
CASSLAGTASSYNSPLHF
>few|TRBV28|15|.|TRBJ2-7
TGTGCCAGCACCGAAAGACAGGCCACTTACTACGAGCAGTACTTC
CASTERQATYYEQYF
>few|TRBV7-9|14|.|TRBJ2-7
TGTGCCAGCAGCTTAGAACAGGTCTTATACGAGCAGTACTTC
CASSLEQVLYEQYF
>few|TRBV7-9|14|TRBD2|TRBJ2-5
TGTGCCAGCAGCTTCCCGGGGGGGCCTGAGACCCAGTACTTC
CASSFPGGPETQYF
>few|TRBV6-5|15|TRBD2|TRBJ2-1
TGTGCCAGCAGTTCCGGGGGGATTTACGACAATGAGCAGTTCTTC
CASSSGGIYDNEQFF
>few|TRBV14|13|.|TRBJ2-5
TGTGCCAGCAGCCAAGAGCGGTCACAGACCCAGTACTTC
CASSQERSQTQYF
>.|TRBV7-2|18|.|TRBJ2-7
TGTGCCAGCAGCCGGAGGGGAGGTAGCGCCCCCGTCTCCTACGAGCAGTACTTC
CASSRRGGSAPVSYEQYF
>few|TRBV29-1|14|.|TRBJ1-1
TGCAGCGTTGCCGGGAGATGGATGAACACTGAAGCTTTCTTT
CSVAGRWMNTEAFF
>.|TRBV9|14|TRBD1|TRBJ2-5
TGTGCCAGCAGCGTAGAAGGGGGCGGTGAGACCCAGTACTTC
CASSVEGGGETQYF
>few|TRBV10-3|13|.|TRBJ1-1
TGTGCCATCGGTAGTCAGGGGAACACTGAAGCTTTCTTT
CAIGSQGNTEAFF
>few|TRBV7-2|15|.|TRBJ2-7
TGTGCCAGCAGCTTAAGTGTGGCGGAATACTACGAGCAGTACTTC
CASSLSVAEYYEQYF
>.|TRBV2|14|.|TRBJ1-2
TGTGCCAGCATTCAGCAGGGAGGGAACTATGGCTACACCTTC
CASIQQGGNYGYTF
>.|TRBV6-6|14|TRBD2|TRBJ2-3
TGTGCCAGCAGACGGGCGGGGGAGGCTAATACGCAGTATTTT
CASRRAGEANTQYF
>few|TRBV19|13|.|TRBJ2-3
TGTGCCAGTAGTGCAACTAGCACAGATACGCAGTATTTT
CASSATSTDTQYF
>.|TRBV29-1|12|.|TRBJ2-5
TGCAGCGGGGTACTAGCCCAAGAGACCCAGTACTTC
CSGVLAQETQYF
>.|TRBV7-2|15|.|TRBJ2-7
TGTGCCAGCAGCTTTAGCAACTCCTGGCGTAACGAGCAGTACTTC
CASSFSNSWRNEQYF
>.|TRBV30|18|TRBD1|TRBJ1-4
TGTGCCTGGACCGACGGCCAGACAGGGTGGGGATTGAATGAAAAACTGTTTTTT
CAWTDGQTGWGLNEKLFF
>.|TRBV15|17|TRBD1|TRBJ2-1
TGTGCCACCAGCAGCTTACAGGGGGCGCGAGAAATGAATGAGCAGTTCTTC
CATSSLQGAREMNEQFF
>.|TRBV28|13|TRBD2|TRBJ2-1
TGTGCCAGCAGTTTCCTAGCGGGAGGGGAGCAGTTCTTC
CASSFLAGGEQFF